A single sample is the source of the 3 T cell receptor beta chains below, sequenced in a study of blood T cell repertoires in COVID-19. This table comes from immunoSEQ multiplex PCR, and its TCRdb copy is limited to in-frame clones, with some not included. The table records around 300,000 clones, around 90% of them present only once. Sequencing was performed on peripheral blood. The receptors derive from a man aged 45-65 years with active or convalescent COVID-19.

The chain combines TRBV14 with TRBJ2-1, with 9 bases matching TRBD1. The CDR3 is made up of 16 amino acids. Trimming at V came to 6 bases and at J to 5 bases, leaving 11 bases not matched to a gene. Germline CDR1 reads SGHDN; CDR2 reads FVKESK. The CDR3 sequence is CASRLTGTGYHNEQFF. DNA of the CDR3: TGTGCCAGCAGACTCACCGGGACAGGGTACCACAATGAGCAGTTCTTC.

The V call is TRBV28, the J call TRBJ2-1, with D perhaps matching TRBD2 (5 bases). CDR1 is MDHEN and CDR2 is SYDVKM in the germline V gene. V lost 5 bases and J lost 4, with 21 bases in between. The CDR3 contains 17 residues. The CDR3 protein is CASSTLLGSTGYNEQFF. The DNA of the CDR3 is TGTGCCAGCAGTACGCTTCTGGGCTCCACGGGGTACAATGAGCAGTTCTTC. The full variable domain, completed using reference TRBV28 and TRBJ2-1, is DVKVTQSSRYLVKRTGEKVFLECVQDMDHENMFWYRQDPGLGLRLIYFSYDVKMKEKGDIPEGYSVSREKKERFSLILESASTNQTSMYLCASSTLLGSTGYNEQFFGPGTRLTVL.

The chain joins TRBV6-4 to TRBJ1-5; the D is unclear. This CDR3 comprises 13 residues. V lost 4 bases and J lost 7, with 11 bases in between. Germline lookup yields CDR1 MRHNA and CDR2 SNTAGT. In nucleotides, the CDR3 is TGTGCCAGCAGTGTCCAGGCGTGGCAGCCCCAGCATTTT. Its translation: CASSVQAWQPQHF.